Presented here are 25 T cell receptor beta chains from one specimen sequenced in a study of T cells of healthy individuals. TCRdb reprocessed the 5' RACE reads with MiXCR, giving one entry per CDR3 protein. Of 35,000 to 45,000 distinct CDR3 sequences in the sample, roughly 4.3% were seen once. These receptors originate from a human donor in good health.

The table lists this clonotype with many counts. The V and J genes are TRBV4-3 and TRBJ2-5, with D uncertain. V lost 3 bases and J 1 base, leaving 12 bases between the germline ends. Germline V gene lookup returns CDR1 LGHNA and CDR2 YSLEER. The CDR3 length is 15 residues. As DNA, the CDR3 is TGCGCCAGCAGCCACCAGACGGGTCCCCAAGAGACCCAGTACTTC. Translating it yields CASSHQTGPQETQYF.

In its sample, this clonotype was seen many times. The rearrangement uses TRBV27 and TRBJ2-6; D possibly uses TRBD1 or TRBD2 (5 bases each). In germline, CDR1 is MNHEY, CDR2 SMNVEV (reference sequence). The CDR3 totals 17 residues. Trimming removed 5 bases from V and 0 bases from J, with 14 bases in between. The CDR3 here is CASSMGRRSSGANVLTF. The CDR3 nucleotides read TGTGCCAGCAGTATGGGACGGAGGTCCTCTGGGGCCAACGTCCTGACTTTC. Combining the CDR3 with reference TRBV27 and TRBJ2-6 gives the whole variable domain EAQVTQNPRYLITVTGKKLTVTCSQNMNHEYMSWYRQDPGLGLRQIYYSMNVEVTDKGDVPEGYKVSRKEKRNFPLILESPSPNQTSLYFCASSMGRRSSGANVLTFGAGSRLTVL.

The chain employs TRBV4-2 and TRBJ2-5; D unresolved. The CDR3 is 14 residues long. Trimming took off 3 bases at V and 3 bases at J, with 11 bases between the two ends. Germline V gene lookup returns CDR1 LGHNA and CDR2 YNFKEQ. Here the CDR3 DNA reads TGTGCCAGCAGCCACGGTGATGGAAAAGAGACCCAGTACTTC. Translated: CASSHGDGKETQYF.

The chain carries TRBV27 and TRBJ2-1, with TRBD1 as a possible D gene (6 bases). The length of the CDR3 is 15 residues. Trimming took off 7 bases at V and 2 bases at J, with 15 bases between the two ends. The germline gives CDR1 MNHEY, CDR2 SMNVEV (reference sequence). In nucleotides, the CDR3 is TGTGCCAGCACCGGGGAGACAGGCCCCTACAATGAGCAGTTCTTC. As protein: CASTGETGPYNEQFF.

There are many counts of this clonotype. The J gene is TRBJ2-4, the V gene TRBV12-3 or TRBV12-4, with TRBD1 as a possible D gene (5 bases). The V and J ends lost 4 bases and 6 bases respectively, with 13 bases between them. CDR3 length equals 14 residues. CDR3 protein: CASSSLGRGNIQYF. The CDR3 DNA is TGTGCCAGCAGTTCCCTAGGAAGGGGAAACATTCAGTACTTC.

This clonotype was counted only a few times. The chain uses TRBV29-1 and TRBJ1-5, with D unresolved. The CDR3 length is 12 residues. Germline values: CDR1 SQVTM, CDR2 ANQGSEA. Trimming shortened V by 0 bases and J by 9 bases, and 9 bases separated the two germline ends. This chain's CDR3 is CSVEELGGPQHF. The CDR3 nucleotides are TGCAGCGTTGAAGAGCTAGGAGGGCCCCAGCATTTT.

This clonotype was detected many times. The genes are TRBV2 and TRBJ1-5; TRBD1 matches at 8 bases. CDR1 and CDR2 from the germline V gene are SNHLY and FYNNEI. This CDR3 is 15 amino acids long. V was clipped by 7 bases and J by 0 bases; unmatched bases: 5. CDR3 amino acids: CASTKQGASNQPQHF. For the CDR3, the DNA is TGTGCCAGCACCAAGCAGGGGGCTAGCAATCAGCCCCAGCATTTT.

This clonotype has ten or more counts. The chain employs TRBV7-8 and TRBJ1-4; 8 positions agree with TRBD1. CDR3 length: 15 residues. The germline gives CDR1 SGHVS, CDR2 FQNEAQ. J lost 2 bases, V lost 4 bases, and 3 bases had no gene match. The CDR3 coding sequence is TGTGCCAGCAGCTCCTGGACAGGGACTAATGAAAAACTGTTTTTT. It is translated as CASSSWTGTNEKLFF.

At least ten counts were recorded for this clonotype. The chain carries TRBV7-6 and TRBJ2-3; the D is unclear. V gave up 1 base and J gave up 5 bases, with 7 bases separating them. The CDR3 consists of 13 residues. CDR1 is SGHVS and CDR2 is FNYEAQ in the germline V gene. CDR3 in amino acids: CASSLGRRDTQYF. The CDR3 coding sequence is TGTGCCAGCAGCTTAGGACGCAGAGATACGCAGTATTTT.

This clonotype was detected ten times or more. V is TRBV18 and J is TRBJ2-7; D possibly corresponds to TRBD1 (5 bases). Germline CDR1 reads KGHSH; CDR2 reads LQKENI. V lost 2 bases and J lost 5, with 13 bases in between. The CDR3 is 14 amino acids. In nucleotides, the CDR3 is TGTGCCAGCTCACCAGAAGGGCTCAGGGACGAGCAGTACTTC. Residues: CASSPEGLRDEQYF.

A word on this clonotype: A much larger clone differs from this one at a single base, so this may be a read error. The chain uses TRBV6-2 or TRBV6-3 and TRBJ1-1; 9 nucleotides agree with TRBD1. There are 12 residues in the CDR3. Germline CDR1 reads MNHEY; CDR2 reads SVGEGT. The junction had 4 bases not matched to a gene; V was cut back by 8 bases and J by 6 bases. The DNA of the CDR3 is TGTGCCAGCGGGACAGGGATTTCTGAAGCTTTCTTT. This gives the protein CASGTGISEAFF.

There are a few counts of this clonotype. This chain uses TRBV6-5 with TRBJ2-1; 13 nucleotides match TRBD2. The germline CDR1 and CDR2 sequences are MNHEY and SVGAGI. With 6 bases clipped from V and 6 bases from J, the junction kept 5 bases outside the gene matches. The CDR3 contains 15 residues. The chain's CDR3 is CASSPLAGGGNEQFF. For the CDR3, the DNA is TGTGCCAGCAGCCCACTAGCGGGAGGGGGCAATGAGCAGTTCTTC.

The rearrangement joins TRBV2 to TRBJ2-7, with TRBD1 matching 7 bases. This CDR3 contains 13 residues. Germline V gene lookup returns CDR1 SNHLY and CDR2 FYNNEI. The ends lost 5 bases at V and 2 bases at J; junction bases unmatched: 3. The CDR3 loop reads CASSYDRAYEQYF. As DNA, the CDR3 is TGTGCCAGCAGTTATGACAGGGCCTACGAGCAGTACTTC.

The table lists this clonotype with a few counts. For the CDR3, the DNA is TGTGCCAGCAGTCGCGGTTCGGCCAAAAACATTCAGTACTTC. It encodes CASSRGSAKNIQYF. The chain has TRBV6-2 or TRBV6-3 and TRBJ2-4; D remains ambiguous. Germline CDR1 is MNHEY and CDR2 is SVGEGT. V was shortened by 5 bases and J by 1 base, with 9 bases between the two germline ends. The CDR3 has 14 amino acids.

This clonotype was picked up many times. The chain recombines TRBV7-2 with TRBJ2-7, with no clear D. Trimming shortened V by 2 bases and J by 0 bases, and 8 bases separated the two germline ends. The CDR3 is 14 residues long. Germline loops: CDR1 SGHTA, CDR2 FQGNSA. The CDR3 loop reads CASSLYRFSYEQYF. The DNA of the CDR3 is TGTGCCAGCAGCTTATATCGGTTCTCCTACGAGCAGTACTTC.

J is TRBJ1-2 and V is TRBV11-2, with D possibly TRBD1 on 5 matching bases. V dropped 5 bases and J dropped 2 bases, with 15 bases sitting between them. In germline, CDR1 is SGHAT, CDR2 FQNNGV. The CDR3 runs to 15 residues. CDR3 sequence reads: CASSPLRGKNYGYTF. CDR3 bases: TGTGCCAGCAGCCCACTCCGGGGGAAGAACTATGGCTACACCTTC.

This clonotype showed up just a few times. The chain is built from TRBV7-6 and TRBJ2-1, with D possibly TRBD2 on 5 matching bases. The length of the CDR3 is 19 residues. Germline V CDR1 and CDR2: SGHVS, FNYEAQ. The V gene lost 4 bases and the J gene lost 7 bases, with 29 bases spanning the gap. The CDR3 bases are TGTGCCAGCAGCTACCCACCCGTAGTTGGACCGAGGGATTTTAATGAGCAGTTCTTC. Translated, it gives CASSYPPVVGPRDFNEQFF.

This rearrangement joins TRBV6-2 or TRBV6-3 to TRBJ2-6; D call uncertain. V dropped 2 bases and J dropped 0 bases, with 14 bases sitting between them. This CDR3 has 18 amino acids. The germline gives CDR1 MNHEY, CDR2 SVGEGT. The CDR3 reads CASSYGSSARSGANVLTF. Written as DNA, the CDR3 is TGTGCCAGCAGTTACGGCTCGTCCGCACGCTCTGGGGCCAACGTCCTGACTTTC.

The chain carries TRBV25-1 and TRBJ2-5; tentatively, D is TRBD1 or TRBD2 (5 bases each). The length of the CDR3 is 14 residues. The V and J ends lost 5 bases and 2 bases respectively, with 12 bases between them. Per the germline V gene, CDR1 is MGHDK and CDR2 is SYGVNS. The chain's CDR3 is CASSWDRLQETQYF. CDR3 bases: TGTGCCAGCAGTTGGGACCGTCTTCAAGAGACCCAGTACTTC.

V gene TRBV2 combines with J gene TRBJ2-5; D call uncertain. V was pared by 6 bases and J by 5 bases, with 16 bases between. From germline, CDR1 is SNHLY and CDR2 FYNNEI. The CDR3 consists of 14 residues. CDR3 nucleotide sequence: TGTGCCAGCAGGACCGGGTTCCCGGTGGAGACCCAGTACTTC. Its protein is CASRTGFPVETQYF.

V and J are TRBV3-1 and TRBJ2-2; 11 nucleotides align to TRBD2. CDR1 is LGHDT, CDR2 YNNKEL, per germline (reference sequence). The CDR3 loop spans 18 amino acids. V shed 0 bases and J 5 bases; nucleotides not matched to a gene: 8. The chain's CDR3 is CASSQDELAGAGTGELFF. The CDR3 nucleotides are TGTGCCAGCAGCCAAGATGAACTAGCGGGAGCGGGGACCGGGGAGCTGTTTTTT.

This clonotype has more than one count but fewer than ten. The V gene is TRBV5-4, the J gene TRBJ2-2, with 8 bases fitting TRBD2. CDR1 and CDR2 (germline): SGHNT, YYREEE (reference sequence). With V trimmed by 4 bases and J by 2 bases, 10 bases remained unmatched. The CDR3 loop spans 17 amino acids. In nucleotides, the CDR3 is TGTGCCAGCAGCCCGATTCGGGGACTAGGAAACACCGGGGAGCTGTTTTTT. This translates into CASSPIRGLGNTGELFF.

This clonotype was counted at least ten times. The CDR3 DNA sequence: TGTGCCAGCAGCCCCCTACCAGATTCCTACGAGCAGTACTTC. Translation gives CASSPLPDSYEQYF. The chain links TRBV7-9 to TRBJ2-7; unclear D gene. The CDR3 length is 14 residues. Trimming removed 5 bases at V and 1 base at J, with 12 bases between. Germline V gives CDR1 SEHNR, CDR2 FQNEAQ (reference sequence).

This clonotype was counted a few times. The chain couples TRBV3-1 to TRBJ2-7, with D perhaps TRBD2 (6 bases). The CDR3 covers 13 residues. The V end lost 4 bases, the J end lost 1 base, and 8 bases lay between the germline ends. CDR1 LGHDT and CDR2 YNNKEL come from the germline V gene (reference sequence). Here the CDR3 reads CASSPGGSYEQYF. In nucleotides, the CDR3 is TGTGCCAGCAGCCCTGGAGGGTCCTACGAGCAGTACTTC.

This clonotype appeared a few times. This chain uses TRBV7-9 with TRBJ2-7; perhaps TRBD2 as D (6 bases). The germline CDR1 and CDR2 sequences are SEHNR and FQNEAQ (reference sequence). V dropped 3 bases and J dropped 1 base, with 13 bases sitting between them. The CDR3 contains 15 residues. The CDR3 region is CASSFRGSGSYEQYF. The DNA for the CDR3 is TGTGCCAGCAGCTTTCGGGGTAGCGGATCCTACGAGCAGTACTTC.